Below are 29 T cell receptor beta chains sequenced from a single sample in a study of T cell changes during pregnancy in multiple sclerosis. The data were produced by immunoSEQ multiplex PCR, yet TCRdb's version contains in-frame clones alone and is incomplete. Of 90,000 to 95,000 clones listed, just under 95% are singletons. Here the sequenced sample was peripheral blood, taken in the first trimester of pregnancy. Receptors were obtained from a female donor with multiple sclerosis, enrolled in a pregnancy study.

The chain joins TRBV5-1 to TRBJ2-7; 7 bases line up with TRBD1. Trimming took 4 bases from V and 0 from J; bases not matched to a gene: 4. Germline CDR1 reads SGHRS; CDR2 reads YFSETQ. The CDR3 runs to 14 residues. The CDR3 reads CASSGDSHSYEQYF. CDR3 DNA: TGCGCCAGCAGCGGGGACAGCCACTCCTACGAGCAGTACTTC.

This clone was detected once. The chain is built from TRBV7-9 and TRBJ2-7; 11 positions match TRBD1. Unmatched junction bases numbered 5, after V lost 5 bases and J lost 2 bases. Per germline, CDR1 SEHNR and CDR2 FQNEAQ (reference sequence). This CDR3 contains 15 residues. DNA of the CDR3: TGTGCCAGCAGCCATGGGGGACAGGGGGCCTACGAGCAGTACTTC. The encoded protein is CASSHGGQGAYEQYF.

V gene TRBV4-1 combines with J gene TRBJ2-2; 9 bases line up with TRBD1. Trimming removed 1 base from V and 4 bases from J; junction bases left unmatched: 4. This CDR3 is 16 amino acids long. In germline, CDR1 is MGHRA, CDR2 YSYEKL. The DNA of the CDR3 is TGCGCCAGCAGCCAAGCCGGGACAGGGCGCACCGGGGAGCTGTTTTTT. Its protein product is CASSQAGTGRTGELFF.

The chain has TRBV4-1 and TRBJ2-1; tentatively, D is TRBD1 (6 bases). Germline CDR1 MGHRA, CDR2 YSYEKL. This CDR3 has 17 residues. Trimming took off 4 bases at V and 0 bases at J, with 16 bases between the two ends. For the CDR3, the DNA is TGCGCCAGCAGCCGGATCCAAACAGGGATCTCCTACAATGAGCAGTTCTTC. It encodes CASSRIQTGISYNEQFF.

The chain is built from TRBV10-3 and TRBJ1-5; the match to TRBD1 covers 9 bases. With 0 bases clipped from V and 7 bases from J, the junction kept 4 bases outside the gene matches. The CDR3 loop spans 15 amino acids. Per germline, CDR1 ENHRY and CDR2 SYGVKD. The CDR3 DNA reads TGTGCCATCAGTGAGTCTAACAGGGGGCAACAGCCCCAGCATTTT. This translates into CAISESNRGQQPQHF.

The chain employs TRBV29-1 and TRBJ2-3, with D possibly being TRBD1 (7 bases). The CDR3 runs 13 residues. V lost 6 bases to trimming and J lost 6 bases, with 16 bases between them. Germline CDR1 reads SQVTM; CDR2 reads ANQGSEA. CDR3 nucleotides: TGCAGCGTGGACAAAGCAGGGGGGGATACGCAGTATTTT. Amino acid sequence: CSVDKAGGDTQYF.

The J gene is TRBJ1-2, the V gene TRBV5-6; D is possibly TRBD1 (6 bases). CDR3 size: 13 residues. CDR1 is SGHDT and CDR2 is YYEEEE in the germline V gene. With 0 bases removed from V and 8 bases from J, the gap between germline ends came to 11 bases. CDR3 in amino acids: CASSLAAGGGYTF. CDR3 sequence (DNA): TGTGCCAGCAGCTTGGCCGCGGGGGGCGGCTACACCTTC.

V and J are TRBV9 and TRBJ2-2, with 9 bases fitting TRBD2. Germline V lookup: CDR1 SGDLS, CDR2 YYNGEE. Trimming cost V 4 bases and J 5 bases; bases outside gene matches: 9. The CDR3 runs 16 residues. The CDR3 DNA sequence: TGTGCCAGCAGCACGGGACTAGCAATACGGACCGGGGAGCTGTTTTTT. Protein product: CASSTGLAIRTGELFF. The complete variable domain, with remaining parts taken from reference TRBV9 and TRBJ2-2, reads DSGVTQTPKHLITATGQRVTLRCSPRSGDLSVYWYQQSLDQGLQFLIQYYNGEERAKGNILERFSAQQFPDLHSELNLSSLELGDSALYFCASSTGLAIRTGELFFGEGSRLTVL.

The chain joins TRBV6-1 to TRBJ1-1; 10 nucleotides agree with TRBD1. In germline, CDR1 is MNHNS, CDR2 SASEGT. The CDR3 contains 15 residues. J was trimmed by 7 bases and V by 4 bases; bases with no gene match: 9. In nucleotides, the CDR3 is TGTGCCAGCAGTGGACAGGGGGCGCAGGGGAATGAAGCTTTCTTT. Translated, it gives CASSGQGAQGNEAFF.

V usage is TRBV11-3 and J usage is TRBJ2-1; D uncertain. The CDR3 is made up of 11 amino acids. Trimming stripped 4 bases from V and 7 bases from J, with 5 bases between. Germline CDR1 SGHNT, CDR2 YENEEA. The CDR3 bases are TGTGCCAGCAGCTGGCAGAATGAGCAGTTCTTC. This codes for CASSWQNEQFF.

The chain's CDR3 is CASSLVLGPEQFF. Written as DNA, the CDR3 is TGCGCCAGCAGCTTGGTATTGGGGCCCGAGCAGTTCTTC. The chain links TRBV5-1 to TRBJ2-1; D possibly corresponds to TRBD1 (5 bases). The V end lost 0 bases, the J end lost 10 bases, and 11 bases lay between the germline ends. The germline V gene encodes CDR1 SGHRS and CDR2 YFSETQ. This CDR3 has 13 amino acids. The entire variable domain, with the rest obtained from reference TRBV5-1 and TRBJ2-1, is as follows: KAGVTQTPRYLIKTRGQQVTLSCSPISGHRSVSWYQQTPGQGLQFLFEYFSETQRNKGNFPGRFSGRQFSNSRSEMNVSTLELGDSALYLCASSLVLGPEQFFGPGTRLTVL.

The J gene is TRBJ1-3, the V gene TRBV29-1, with D perhaps TRBD1 (6 bases). Germline CDR1 reads SQVTM; CDR2 reads ANQGSEA. Deletions cut 7 bases from V and 0 bases from J, with 10 bases between. The CDR3 covers 13 residues. In DNA, the CDR3 is TGCAGCGCCGGACAGAACTCTGGAAACACCATATATTTT. Translated, it gives CSAGQNSGNTIYF.

This clone was observed a single time. The V and J genes are TRBV7-3 and TRBJ1-2; D perhaps matches TRBD1 (6 bases). Germline assignment: CDR1 SGHTA and CDR2 FQGTGA. Trimming pared 0 bases from V and 8 bases from J, leaving 13 bases between. This CDR3 is 14 amino acids long. The chain's CDR3 is CASSLTGRGEGYTF. The CDR3, as DNA: TGTGCCAGCAGCTTAACTGGCAGGGGAGAAGGCTACACCTTC. The variable domain in full, completed from reference TRBV7-3 and TRBJ1-2, reads GAGVSQTPSNKVTEKGKYVELRCDPISGHTALYWYRQSLGQGPEFLIYFQGTGAADDSGLPNDRFFAVRPEGSVSTLKIQRTERGDSAVYLCASSLTGRGEGYTFGSGTRLTVV.

The chain has TRBV7-3 and TRBJ2-2; TRBD2 matches 8 bases. V shed 4 bases, J shed 0 bases, and the junction held 7 bases outside the gene matches. This CDR3 region has 17 residues. Per the germline V gene, CDR1 is SGHTA and CDR2 is FQGTGA. The CDR3 DNA follows: TGTGCCAGCAGCTCCTCTCCCGGGGGGGCGAACACCGGGGAGCTGTTTTTT. The encoded protein is CASSSSPGGANTGELFF.

The chain has TRBV4-1 and TRBJ1-4, with no clear D. Trimming shortened V by 1 base and J by 4 bases, and 7 bases separated the two germline ends. The CDR3 is made up of 14 amino acids. CDR1 MGHRA and CDR2 YSYEKL come from the germline V gene. The CDR3 DNA reads as TGCGCCAGCAGCCAAGCCAACAGTAATGAAAAACTGTTTTTT. Amino acid sequence: CASSQANSNEKLFF.

This chain connects TRBV25-1 to TRBJ1-2, with D possibly matching TRBD1 (5 bases). V was shortened by 5 bases and J by 4 bases, with 11 bases between the two germline ends. The CDR3 covers 13 residues. The germline V gene has CDR1 MGHDK and CDR2 SYGVNS. The CDR3: CASSLLDTYGYTF. DNA of the CDR3: TGTGCCAGCAGTTTGCTGGACACCTATGGCTACACCTTC.

J is TRBJ2-3 and V is TRBV2; D remains ambiguous. The CDR3 extends over 14 amino acids. Trimming pared 8 bases from V and 0 bases from J, leaving 12 bases between. The germline gives CDR1 SNHLY, CDR2 FYNNEI. In DNA, the CDR3 is TGTGCCAGCGGCCCCGATCCCAGCACAGATACGCAGTATTTT. This translates into CASGPDPSTDTQYF.

The J gene is TRBJ2-7, the V gene TRBV5-4; D gene uncertain. Trimming cost V 7 bases and J 2 bases, with 16 bases left between them. This CDR3 is 14 amino acids long. Germline V gene lookup returns CDR1 SGHNT and CDR2 YYREEE (reference sequence). The CDR3 DNA reads as TGTGCCAGCTCCTGGCCGGGTAAAACCTACGAGCAGTACTTC. The encoded protein is CASSWPGKTYEQYF.

This chain uses TRBV7-9 with TRBJ2-1; 9 nucleotides agree with TRBD2. Trimming cost V 3 bases and J 9 bases; bases outside gene matches: 9. Per the germline V gene, CDR1 is SEHNR and CDR2 is FQNEAQ (reference sequence). This CDR3 has 15 amino acids. The CDR3 DNA reads TGTGCCAGCAGCTTCCTAGCGGGGACCCAGCTTGAGCAGTTCTTC. Residues: CASSFLAGTQLEQFF. Full variable domain (remainder filled in from reference TRBV7-9 and TRBJ2-1): DTGVSQNPRHKITKRGQNVTFRCDPISEHNRLYWYRQTLGQGPEFLTYFQNEAQLEKSRLLSDRFSAERPKGSFSTLEIQRTEQGDSAMYLCASSFLAGTQLEQFFGPGTRLTVL.

The chain recombines TRBV27 with TRBJ1-2, with 9 bases that match TRBD1. Germline CDR1 reads MNHEY; CDR2 reads SMNVEV (reference sequence). This CDR3 comprises 17 residues. Trimming took 4 bases from V and 2 from J; bases not matched to a gene: 11. DNA of the CDR3: TGTGCCAGCAGTTCGCCAGCCCGACAGGGGGAGAACTATGGCTACACCTTC. Translating gives CASSSPARQGENYGYTF.

The chain is built from TRBV14 and TRBJ1-4; D not certain. The CDR3 covers 17 residues. V lost 0 bases, J lost 0 bases, and 11 bases lay in between. The germline gives CDR1 SGHDN, CDR2 FVKESK. The CDR3 nucleotides are TGTGCCAGCAGCCAAGATGGAGAGGATGCAACTAATGAAAAACTGTTTTTT. Its translation: CASSQDGEDATNEKLFF. The full variable domain, with the rest looked up from reference TRBV14 and TRBJ1-4, is EAGVTQFPSHSVIEKGQTVTLRCDPISGHDNLYWYRRVMGKEIKFLLHFVKESKQDESGMPNNRFLAERTGGTYSTLKVQPAELEDSGVYFCASSQDGEDATNEKLFFGSGTQLSVL.

In DNA form, the CDR3 reads TGTGCCAGCAACCCCGGGACTTCTCCCACCGGGGAGCTGTTTTTT. Its protein is CASNPGTSPTGELFF. The rearrangement links TRBV9 to TRBJ2-2; TRBD2 is a possible D gene (6 bases). V dropped 6 bases and J dropped 4 bases, with 16 bases sitting between them. Germline CDR1 SGDLS, CDR2 YYNGEE. The CDR3 runs 15 residues.

The chain joins TRBV6-1 to TRBJ1-4, with D perhaps TRBD1 (6 bases). V lost 3 bases and J 4 bases, leaving 15 bases between the germline ends. The CDR3 loop spans 16 amino acids. From germline, CDR1 is MNHNS and CDR2 SASEGT. Written as DNA, the CDR3 is TGTGCCAGCAGTGATTTGGTGGGGGCTATTAATGAAAAACTGTTTTTT. Its protein is CASSDLVGAINEKLFF.

This clone is a singleton in its sample. V gene TRBV13 combines with J gene TRBJ2-1; D perhaps matches TRBD2 (6 bases). Trimming removed 5 bases at V and 8 bases at J, with 13 bases between. Germline CDR1 PRHDT, CDR2 FYEKMQ (reference sequence). CDR3 length: 13 residues. CDR3 in DNA: TGTGCCAGCAGCCCGCGATCTAGCGATGAGCAGTTCTTC. Protein: CASSPRSSDEQFF.

This rearrangement joins TRBV19 to TRBJ2-1, with 7 bases lining up with TRBD2. The CDR3 totals 14 residues. Germline trimming cut 3 bases from V and 13 bases from J; bases unmatched to any gene: 12. Germline V gives CDR1 LNHDA, CDR2 SQIVND (reference sequence). CDR3 loop: CASSMRGVAGVQFF. CDR3 nucleotides: TGTGCCAGTAGTATGCGAGGTGTGGCGGGGGTACAGTTCTTC.

The CDR3 protein is CASSIDRVGTGELFF. The CDR3 region has the DNA TGTGCCAGTAGTATAGACAGGGTAGGCACCGGGGAGCTGTTTTTT. The chain couples TRBV19 to TRBJ2-2; TRBD1 might be the D (5 bases). The CDR3 sequence is 15 residues long. V lost 0 bases, J lost 4 bases, and 9 bases lay in between. Germline CDR1 reads LNHDA; CDR2 reads SQIVND (reference sequence).

The genes are TRBV4-1 and TRBJ1-3; 9 positions agree with TRBD1. The V gene end was trimmed by 1 base and the J gene end by 6 bases; junction bases not matched to a gene: 4. Germline V gene lookup returns CDR1 MGHRA and CDR2 YSYEKL. The length of the CDR3 is 15 residues. For the CDR3, the DNA is TGCGCCAGCAGCCAAGGACAGGGGGACCCAAACACCATATATTTT. Protein product: CASSQGQGDPNTIYF.

The gene calls are TRBV29-1 and TRBJ1-1; 10 nucleotides line up with TRBD1. The V and J ends lost 6 bases and 0 bases, in that order; junction bases with no gene match: 1. Per germline, CDR1 SQVTM and CDR2 ANQGSEA. CDR3 size: 13 residues. The CDR3 DNA is TGCAGCGTCGGGACAGGGGTGAACACTGAAGCTTTCTTT. It yields the protein CSVGTGVNTEAFF. Filled out from reference TRBV29-1 and TRBJ1-1, the complete variable domain reads SAVISQKPSRDICQRGTSLTIQCQVDSQVTMMFWYRQQPGQSLTLIATANQGSEATYESGFVIDKFPISRPNLTFSTLTVSNMSPEDSSIYLCSVGTGVNTEAFFGQGTRLTVV.

This chain connects TRBV11-2 to TRBJ2-7; 9 bases map to TRBD1. The V segment lost 3 bases and the J segment 7 bases; nucleotides outside the gene matches: 7. From germline, CDR1 is SGHAT and CDR2 FQNNGV. The CDR3 extends over 14 amino acids. CDR3 region: CASSFDRGWLEQYF. The CDR3 DNA reads TGTGCCAGCAGCTTTGACAGGGGGTGGTTGGAGCAGTACTTC.